This TCR beta chain was identified during a study of PD-L1 blockade in urothelial cancer. Across the whole study: At 3 weeks (second dose) and 6 weeks after starting treatment, blood was analyzed.

Study results and caveats: Those with durable benefit had larger increases in tumor-associated blood clones at 3 weeks.

Described time point: pretreatment peripheral blood. Note on this clone: Its cognate antigen is unknown.

Sequencing was performed with immunoSEQ multiplex PCR; in TCRdb, only in-frame clones are kept and a portion is missing. The sample shows 35,000 to 40,000 clones, just under 85% of them seen only once. Germline CDR1 and CDR2: SGHRS and YFSETQ. The CDR3 totals 16 residues. The trim removed 0 bases at V and 3 bases at J, leaving 6 bases unmatched. The sequencing used PBMCs, collected around atezolizumab (anti-PD-L1) treatment. The chain has TRBV5-1 and TRBJ2-5; 9 positions agree with TRBD2. The TCR was taken from a man aged 80 or over with urothelial cancer. The DNA of the CDR3 is TGCGCCAGCAGCTTGGGTTCTAGCGGGGAGAAAGAGACCCAGTACTTC. It translates to CASSLGSSGEKETQYF.